A single sample gave rise to the 6 T cell receptor beta chains below, sequenced in a study of T cell repertoires in ileal Crohn's disease. Profiling relied on immunoSEQ multiplex PCR, and the TCRdb table lists in-frame clones only, not all of them. Found here are thousands of clones, 83% of them singletons; the top ten hold roughly 4.5%. Material: ileal tissue. The receptors originated from an adult with Crohn's disease.

The J gene is TRBJ2-6, the V gene TRBV30; D remains unclear. V was pared by 0 bases and J by 3 bases, with 12 bases between. Germline V lookup: CDR1 GTSNPN, CDR2 SVGIG (reference sequence). This CDR3 comprises 16 residues. CDR3 nucleotide sequence: TGTGCCTGGAGTGTAGACCGACTCTATGGGGCCAACGTCCTGACTTTC. The encoded protein is CAWSVDRLYGANVLTF. Full variable domain (missing parts from reference TRBV30 and TRBJ2-6): SQTIHQWPATLVQPVGSPLSLECTVEGTSNPNLYWYRQAAGRGLQLLFYSVGIGQISSEVPQNLSASRPQDRQFILSSKKLLLSDSGFYLCAWSVDRLYGANVLTFGAGSRLTVL.

The rearrangement uses TRBV11-3 and TRBJ2-1; D uncertain. Germline CDR1 SGHNT, CDR2 YENEEA. CDR3 length: 13 residues. V was cut by 4 bases and J by 8 bases, with 12 bases left in between. The CDR3 loop reads CASSSSYRDEQFF. CDR3 nucleotides: TGTGCCAGCAGCTCCTCCTACAGAGATGAGCAGTTCTTC.

This sequence joins TRBV5-5 and TRBJ2-7; no reliable D call. The V gene's germline CDR1 is SGHKS and CDR2 YYEKEE (reference sequence). The V and J ends lost 5 bases and 1 base respectively, with 7 bases between them. The CDR3 has 12 residues. The CDR3 nucleotides are TGTGCCAGCAGGTCAGCGTCCTACGAGCAGTACTTC. It codes for CASRSASYEQYF.

This chain uses TRBV9 with TRBJ2-3; 10 nucleotides agree with TRBD2. Germline CDR1 and CDR2: SGDLS and YYNGEE. The CDR3 is 16 amino acids. V shed 4 bases and J 2 bases; nucleotides not matched to a gene: 7. CDR3 nucleotide sequence: TGTGCCAGCAGCCCCCACCTAGCGGGGGCCACAGATACGCAGTATTTT. This sequence encodes CASSPHLAGATDTQYF.

In DNA, the CDR3 is TGTGCCAGTAGTATTAAAGGGGGCGAAAACTATGGCTACACCTTC. Its protein is CASSIKGGENYGYTF. The chain joins TRBV19 to TRBJ1-2; 7 bases line up with TRBD1. Germline V gene sequence: CDR1 LNHDA, CDR2 SQIVND (reference sequence). The CDR3 has 15 residues. V lost 3 bases, J lost 2 bases, and 6 bases stayed unmatched.

This clone was counted a few times. The chain is built from TRBV2 and TRBJ2-7; perhaps TRBD1 as D (6 bases). Trimming removed 1 base from V and 7 bases from J, with 17 bases in between. The CDR3 length is 15 residues. Germline V gene sequence: CDR1 SNHLY, CDR2 FYNNEI. For the CDR3, the DNA is TGTGCCAGCAGTGAAGTTTCGGCGGCTCAGGGGGAGCAGTACTTC. Encoded protein: CASSEVSAAQGEQYF.